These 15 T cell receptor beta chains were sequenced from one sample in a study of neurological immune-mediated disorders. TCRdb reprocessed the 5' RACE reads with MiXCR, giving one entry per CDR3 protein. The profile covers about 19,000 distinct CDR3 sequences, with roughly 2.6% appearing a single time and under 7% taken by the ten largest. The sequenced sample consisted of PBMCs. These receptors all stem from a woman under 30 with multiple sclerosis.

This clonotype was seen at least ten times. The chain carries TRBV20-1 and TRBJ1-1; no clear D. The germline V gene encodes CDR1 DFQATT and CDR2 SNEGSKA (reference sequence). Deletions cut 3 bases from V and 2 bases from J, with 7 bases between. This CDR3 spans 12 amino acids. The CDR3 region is CSASQVNTEAFF. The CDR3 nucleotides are TGCAGTGCTAGTCAGGTTAACACTGAAGCTTTCTTT.

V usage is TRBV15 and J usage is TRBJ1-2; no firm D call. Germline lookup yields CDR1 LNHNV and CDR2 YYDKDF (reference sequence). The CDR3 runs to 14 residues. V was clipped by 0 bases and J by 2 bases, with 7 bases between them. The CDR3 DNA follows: TGTGCCACCAGCAGAGAGGTTCGGAACTATGGCTACACCTTC. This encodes CATSREVRNYGYTF.

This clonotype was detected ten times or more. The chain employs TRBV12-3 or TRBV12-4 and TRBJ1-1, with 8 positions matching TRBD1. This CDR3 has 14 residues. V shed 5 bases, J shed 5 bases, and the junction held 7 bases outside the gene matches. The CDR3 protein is CASSLQGARTEAFF. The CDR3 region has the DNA TGTGCCAGCAGTCTTCAGGGGGCGCGTACTGAAGCTTTCTTT.

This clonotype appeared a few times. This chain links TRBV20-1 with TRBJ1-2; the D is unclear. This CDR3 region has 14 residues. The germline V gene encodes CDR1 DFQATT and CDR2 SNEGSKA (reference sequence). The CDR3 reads CRGGGVELNYGYTF. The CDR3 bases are TGCAGGGGTGGAGGAGTGGAGCTGAACTATGGCTACACCTTC.

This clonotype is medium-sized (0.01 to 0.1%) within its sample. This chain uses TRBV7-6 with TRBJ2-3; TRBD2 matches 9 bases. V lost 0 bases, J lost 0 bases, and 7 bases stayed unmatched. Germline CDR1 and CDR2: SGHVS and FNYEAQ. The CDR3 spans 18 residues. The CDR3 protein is CASSLAPQRGASTDTQYF. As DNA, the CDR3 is TGTGCCAGCAGCTTAGCGCCCCAGCGGGGGGCTAGCACAGATACGCAGTATTTT.

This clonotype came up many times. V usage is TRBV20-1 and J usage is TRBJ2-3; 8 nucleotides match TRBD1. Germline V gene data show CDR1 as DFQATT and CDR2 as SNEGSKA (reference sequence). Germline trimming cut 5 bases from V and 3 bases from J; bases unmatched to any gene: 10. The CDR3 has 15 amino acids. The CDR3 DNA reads TGCAGTGCTTGCCAGGGGGCTGGGCTGACAGATACGCAGTATTTT. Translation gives CSACQGAGLTDTQYF.

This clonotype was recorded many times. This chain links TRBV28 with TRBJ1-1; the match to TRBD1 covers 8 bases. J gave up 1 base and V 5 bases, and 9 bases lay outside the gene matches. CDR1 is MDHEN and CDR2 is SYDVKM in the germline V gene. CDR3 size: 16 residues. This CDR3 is CASSGESGQENTEAFF. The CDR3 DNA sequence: TGTGCCAGCAGTGGGGAATCGGGACAGGAGAACACTGAAGCTTTCTTT.

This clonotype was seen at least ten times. The CDR3: CASSQQQGSIQYF. The CDR3 DNA reads as TGTGCCAGCAGCCAACAGCAGGGGAGCATTCAGTACTTC. The genes are TRBV14 and TRBJ2-4, with D possibly being TRBD1 (6 bases). The CDR3 extends over 13 amino acids. From germline, CDR1 is SGHDN and CDR2 FVKESK. V was pared by 2 bases and J by 9 bases, with 11 bases between.

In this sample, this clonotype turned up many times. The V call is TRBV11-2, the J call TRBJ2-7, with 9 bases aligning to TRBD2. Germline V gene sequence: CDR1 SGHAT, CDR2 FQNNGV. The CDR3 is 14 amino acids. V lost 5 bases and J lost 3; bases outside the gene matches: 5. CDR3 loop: CASSPWRGGYEQYF. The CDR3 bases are TGTGCCAGCAGCCCCTGGCGGGGGGGCTACGAGCAGTACTTC.

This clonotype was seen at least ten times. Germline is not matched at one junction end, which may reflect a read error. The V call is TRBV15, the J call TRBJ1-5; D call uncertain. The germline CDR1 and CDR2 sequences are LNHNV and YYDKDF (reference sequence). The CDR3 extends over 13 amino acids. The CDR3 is CATSTQGRQPQNF. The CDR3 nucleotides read TGTGCCACCAGCACGCAAGGACGCCAGCCCCAGAATTTT.

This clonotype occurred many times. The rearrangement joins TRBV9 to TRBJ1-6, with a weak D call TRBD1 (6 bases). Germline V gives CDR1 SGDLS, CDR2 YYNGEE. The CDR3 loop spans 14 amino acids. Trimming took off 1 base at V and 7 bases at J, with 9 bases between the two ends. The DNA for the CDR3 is TGTGCCAGCAGCGTACAGGGGTTAAATTCACCCCTCCACTTT. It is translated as CASSVQGLNSPLHF.

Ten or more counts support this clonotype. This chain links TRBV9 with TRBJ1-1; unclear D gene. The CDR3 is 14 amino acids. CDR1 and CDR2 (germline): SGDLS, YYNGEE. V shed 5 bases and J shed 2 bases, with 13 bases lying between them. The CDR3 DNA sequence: TGTGCCAGCAGTGAAGACCCAGCCAACACTGAAGCTTTCTTT. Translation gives CASSEDPANTEAFF.

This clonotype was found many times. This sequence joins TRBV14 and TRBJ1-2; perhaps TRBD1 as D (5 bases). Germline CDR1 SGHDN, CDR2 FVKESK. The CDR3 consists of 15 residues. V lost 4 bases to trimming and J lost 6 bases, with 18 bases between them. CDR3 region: CASSRRLGGIDGYTF. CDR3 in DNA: TGTGCCAGCAGCCGCCGACTCGGGGGAATCGATGGCTACACCTTC.

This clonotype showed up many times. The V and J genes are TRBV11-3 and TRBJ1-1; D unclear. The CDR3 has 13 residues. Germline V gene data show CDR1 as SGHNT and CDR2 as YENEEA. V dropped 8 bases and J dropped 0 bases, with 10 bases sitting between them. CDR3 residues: CASVGRMNTEAFF. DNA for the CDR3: TGTGCCAGCGTCGGCAGGATGAACACTGAAGCTTTCTTT.

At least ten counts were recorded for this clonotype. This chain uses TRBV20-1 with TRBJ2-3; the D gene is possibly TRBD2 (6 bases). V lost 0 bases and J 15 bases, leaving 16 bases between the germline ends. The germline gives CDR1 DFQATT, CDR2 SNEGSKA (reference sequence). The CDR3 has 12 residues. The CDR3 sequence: CSAREVDGSGYF. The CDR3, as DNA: TGCAGTGCTAGAGAGGTGGACGGGAGTGGCTATTTT.